In its sample, the clone carrying this T cell receptor (beta chain) was seen a few times. Antigen specificity is unknown. cDNA molecules carried unique molecular identifiers, and template switching added a universal primer site. TCRdb reprocessed the 5' RACE reads via MiXCR and lists one record per CDR3 protein. The profile shows 550,000 to 700,000 distinct CDR3 sequences, over 8.5% of them singletons. This sample was included in a study of identical twins. Each donor (without exception) was a healthy Caucasian. V lost 3 bases, J lost 3 bases, and 7 bases stayed unmatched. The CDR3 length is 15 residues. Germline CDR1 is LNHNV and CDR2 is YYDKDF (reference sequence). Regarding the study as a whole: Part of the zero-insertion signal could reflect confounding by invariant MAIT and iNKT cells. The study found weaker excess twin sharing in beta out-of-frame sequences.

The sample was also reused in another study, on yellow fever vaccine responses in identical twins.

The source material was PBMCs. This receptor was taken from a young woman in good health. The chain carries TRBV15 and TRBJ2-5; 7 bases line up with TRBD1. The CDR3 loop reads CATSRTRQGEETQYF. The DNA of the CDR3 is TGTGCCACCAGCAGGACGCGACAGGGCGAAGAGACCCAGTACTTC.